A selection of T cell receptor beta chains follows, all from one sample in a study of T cell repertoires in cytomegalovirus infection. TCRdb itself ran the reads through MiXCR, one entry per CDR3 protein. Among roughly 500,000 distinct CDR3 sequences listed, approximately 10% were seen once. The material sequenced was PBMCs. These receptors came from a human donor in good health (CMV status not recorded). Some clones in this sample may be carry-over from other donors' samples. The CDR3 runs from the conserved cysteine through the conserved F or W. D genes are given only for firm matches. Clone size appears in some rows only: once, few, many, or a class for an expanded clone.

V	J	D	size	CDR3	DNA
TRBV27	TRBJ2-1	TRBD2	many	CASKQRGGDEQFF	TGTGCCAGCAAGCAGCGGGGGGGCGATGAGCAGTTCTTC
TRBV14	TRBJ1-2	.	few	CASSQGGEGYTF	TGTGCCAGCAGCCAAGGAGGGGAAGGCTACACCTTC
TRBV19	TRBJ2-1	TRBD2	few	CASSLTSGRVDEQFF	TGTGCCAGTAGTTTGACTAGCGGAAGAGTTGATGAGCAGTTCTTC
TRBV28	TRBJ2-3	TRBD2	.	CASTSGSSADTQYF	TGTGCCAGCACTAGCGGGAGTAGCGCAGATACGCAGTATTTT
TRBV11-1	TRBJ2-7	TRBD2	few	CASSTGLAGVDEQYF	TGTGCCAGCAGCACGGGACTAGCGGGAGTGGACGAGCAGTACTTC
TRBV10-3	TRBJ2-1	TRBD2	.	CAISSGTSLSDEQFF	TGTGCCATCAGTTCCGGGACTAGCCTCTCCGATGAGCAGTTCTTC
TRBV7-3	TRBJ2-1	TRBD2	many	CASGRARNEQFF	TGTGCCAGCGGGAGGGCCCGGAATGAGCAGTTCTTC
TRBV7-9	TRBJ1-1	.	many	CASSSPWVNTEAFF	TGTGCCAGCAGCTCACCTTGGGTCAACACTGAAGCTTTCTTT
TRBV24-1	TRBJ2-1	TRBD1	many	CATSDPTGGRYNEQFF	TGTGCCACCAGTGACCCGACAGGGGGCCGATACAATGAGCAGTTCTTC
TRBV7-8	TRBJ1-2	.	many	CASSLAGGYYGYTF	TGTGCCAGCAGCTTAGCGGGGGGGTACTATGGCTACACCTTC
TRBV7-2	TRBJ2-4	TRBD2	many	CASSSTGGVRHIQYF	TGTGCCAGCAGCTCAACGGGGGGGGTACGGCACATTCAGTACTTC
TRBV4-1	TRBJ1-1	.	few	CASSEREGTNTEAFF	TGCGCCAGCAGCGAACGAGAGGGTACTAACACTGAAGCTTTCTTT
TRBV10-3	TRBJ2-2	.	.	CAISEPPERVNTGELFF	TGTGCCATCAGTGAGCCCCCGGAGCGGGTGAACACCGGGGAGCTGTTTTTT
TRBV7-9	TRBJ2-3	.	many	CASSFDLGGVTDTQYF	TGTGCCAGCAGCTTTGACTTGGGAGGCGTAACAGATACGCAGTATTTT
TRBV11-2	TRBJ2-3	.	few	CASSLPLGGRRTDTQYF	TGTGCCAGCAGCTTACCGCTTGGTGGCAGACGGACAGATACGCAGTATTTT
TRBV7-8	TRBJ1-3	TRBD1	many	CASSAQGARGNTIYF	TGTGCCAGCAGCGCCCAGGGGGCGCGGGGAAACACCATATATTTT
TRBV28	TRBJ2-6	.	many	CASSPNGSGANVLTF	TGTGCCAGCAGTCCAAACGGGTCTGGGGCCAACGTCCTGACTTTC
TRBV12-3/TRBV12-4	TRBJ1-5	.	.	CASSWTEFNQPQHF	TGTGCCAGCAGTTGGACAGAGTTCAATCAGCCCCAGCATTTT
TRBV28	TRBJ2-7	TRBD1	.	CASKGDRPYEQYF	TGTGCCAGCAAGGGGGACAGACCTTACGAGCAGTACTTC
TRBV7-8	TRBJ2-2	.	.	CASSLSGLAGTGELFF	TGTGCCAGCAGCTTATCCGGACTGGCGGGCACCGGGGAGCTGTTTTTT
TRBV4-2	TRBJ2-1	.	many	CASSQEIFRAGSYNEQFF	TGTGCCAGCAGCCAAGAGATTTTTAGAGCGGGCTCCTACAATGAGCAGTTCTTC
TRBV6-2/TRBV6-3	TRBJ2-7	.	many	CASRITGSSYEQYF	TGTGCCAGCAGAATTACAGGGAGCTCCTACGAGCAGTACTTC
TRBV7-3	TRBJ2-3	.	.	CASSLGLLTDTQYF	TGTGCCAGCAGCTTGGGGCTACTCACAGATACGCAGTATTTT
TRBV19	TRBJ2-1	.	.	CASCSVGSSYNEQFF	TGTGCCAGTTGTAGCGTAGGTAGCTCCTACAATGAGCAGTTCTTC
TRBV7-9	TRBJ2-2	.	many	CASARPTGELFF	TGTGCCAGCGCCCGCCCCACCGGGGAGCTGTTTTTT
TRBV28	TRBJ2-3	.	.	CASSLFRDITDTQYF	TGTGCCAGCAGTTTATTCAGGGACATCACAGATACGCAGTATTTT
TRBV11-1	TRBJ2-1	TRBD2	many	CASSPSGLEQFF	TGTGCCAGCAGCCCTAGCGGGTTGGAGCAGTTCTTC
TRBV18	TRBJ2-1	TRBD1	few	CASSPEWPLKTGDNEQFF	TGTGCCAGCTCACCAGAATGGCCTTTGAAGACAGGGGACAATGAGCAGTTCTTC
TRBV4-1	TRBJ2-1	TRBD2	many	CASSRPGGRNEQFF	TGCGCCAGCAGCCGGCCGGGGGGGAGAAATGAGCAGTTCTTC
TRBV19	TRBJ1-4	.	.	CASSKTGKKLFF	TGTGCCAGTAGTAAAACAGGGAAAAAACTGTTTTTT
TRBV12-3/TRBV12-4	TRBJ2-1	TRBD2	few	CASSWTRLYNEQFF	TGTGCCAGCAGTTGGACTAGATTATACAATGAGCAGTTCTTC
TRBV19	TRBJ2-1	.	.	CASSIEGARGNEQFF	TGTGCCAGTAGTATAGAAGGGGCACGGGGTAATGAGCAGTTCTTC
TRBV29-1	TRBJ1-2	.	few	CSVGWGDYGYTF	TGCAGCGTTGGTTGGGGGGACTATGGCTACACCTTC
TRBV24-1	TRBJ2-2	TRBD1	many	CATSDLKTGDTGELFF	TGTGCCACCAGTGATTTAAAAACAGGGGATACCGGGGAGCTGTTTTTT
TRBV12-3/TRBV12-4	TRBJ2-1	TRBD2	many	CASTIILAGANEQFF	TGTGCCAGCACTATAATACTAGCGGGGGCGAATGAGCAGTTCTTC
TRBV20-1	TRBJ1-1	.	.	CSARNGPGTFF	TGCAGTGCTAGAAACGGTCCAGGGACTTTCTTT
TRBV12-3/TRBV12-4	TRBJ2-3	.	.	CASIQGRGRDTQYF	TGTGCCAGCATCCAAGGGAGGGGGCGGGATACGCAGTATTTT
TRBV3-1	TRBJ2-7	TRBD2	.	CASSQADSRGAYEQYF	TGTGCCAGCAGCCAAGCCGACAGTCGGGGGGCCTACGAGCAGTACTTC
TRBV11-2	TRBJ2-7	.	few	CASSSAVGRSYEQYF	TGTGCCAGCAGCTCAGCGGTCGGAAGATCCTACGAGCAGTACTTC
TRBV11-2	TRBJ2-2	.	.	CASGVGGELFF	TGTGCCAGCGGGGTTGGCGGGGAGCTGTTTTTT
TRBV7-8	TRBJ2-3	.	many	CASSLGPRGRTDTQYF	TGTGCCAGCAGCTTAGGCCCGCGGGGCCGCACAGATACGCAGTATTTT